This T cell receptor beta chain is from a study of T-cell memory formation after mild COVID-19. General study points: Clones from the second wave (peaking day 37) had unconfirmed SARS-CoV-2 specificity.

TCR alpha and TCR beta cDNA libraries carrying sample barcodes and UMIs came from 5'RACE with constant-segment primers. TCRdb called the 5' RACE reads again in MiXCR, with one record for every CDR3 protein. The sample has tens of thousands of distinct CDR3 sequences, 9.5% to 12% seen once. The CDR3 loop spans 12 amino acids. With 3 bases removed from V and 5 bases from J, the gap between germline ends came to 7 bases. This clonotype was recorded many times. Antigen specificity is unknown. The sample taken for sequencing was PBMCs or a T cell subset sorted from them (not recorded which). The TCR sequence derives from a man aged 18 to 30 who had mild COVID-19 (a few samples of this study predate the infection). Cell type and time point are not known. This chain joins TRBV12-3 or TRBV12-4 and TRBJ2-5; possible D gene TRBD2, 6 bases. This CDR3 is CASSFRGETQYF. The CDR3 nucleotides read TGTGCCAGCAGTTTTCGGGGGGAGACCCAGTACTTC.